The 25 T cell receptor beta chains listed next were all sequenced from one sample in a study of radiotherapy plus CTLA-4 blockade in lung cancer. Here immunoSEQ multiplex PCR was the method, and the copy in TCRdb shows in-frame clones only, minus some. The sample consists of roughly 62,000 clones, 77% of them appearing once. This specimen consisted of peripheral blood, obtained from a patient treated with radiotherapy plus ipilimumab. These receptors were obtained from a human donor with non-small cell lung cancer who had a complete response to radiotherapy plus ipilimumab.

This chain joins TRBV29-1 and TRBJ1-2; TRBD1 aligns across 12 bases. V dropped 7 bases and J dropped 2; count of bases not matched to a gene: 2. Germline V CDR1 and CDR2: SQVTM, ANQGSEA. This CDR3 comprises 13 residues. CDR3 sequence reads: CSGGTGGNYGYTF. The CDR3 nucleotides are TGCAGCGGGGGGACAGGGGGCAACTATGGCTACACCTTC.

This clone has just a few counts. The CDR3 loop reads CASSEQVFVNTGELFF. CDR3 nucleotides: TGTGCCAGCAGTGAACAGGTTTTTGTGAACACCGGGGAGCTGTTTTTT. The chain combines TRBV6-1 with TRBJ2-2; D remains unclear. The length of the CDR3 is 16 residues. Germline loops: CDR1 MNHNS, CDR2 SASEGT. Trimming left V 2 bases short and J 1 base short, with 11 bases between.

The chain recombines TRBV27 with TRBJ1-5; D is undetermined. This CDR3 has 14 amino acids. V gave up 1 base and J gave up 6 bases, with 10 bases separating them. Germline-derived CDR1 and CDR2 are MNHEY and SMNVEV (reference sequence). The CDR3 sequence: CASSLLGWGQPQHF. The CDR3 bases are TGTGCCAGCAGTTTATTAGGATGGGGTCAGCCCCAGCATTTT.

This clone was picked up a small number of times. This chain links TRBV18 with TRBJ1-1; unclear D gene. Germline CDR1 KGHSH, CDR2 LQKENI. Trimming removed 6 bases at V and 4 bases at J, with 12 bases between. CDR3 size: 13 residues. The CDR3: CASSFERTTEAFF. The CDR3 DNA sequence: TGTGCCAGCTCCTTCGAGAGGACCACTGAAGCTTTCTTT.

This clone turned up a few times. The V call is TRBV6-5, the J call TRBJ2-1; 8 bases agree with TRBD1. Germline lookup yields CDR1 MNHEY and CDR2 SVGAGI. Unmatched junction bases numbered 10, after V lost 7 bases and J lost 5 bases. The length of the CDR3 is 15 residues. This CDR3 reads CASTTGETRDNEQFF. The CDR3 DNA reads TGTGCCAGCACGACAGGGGAAACCCGAGACAATGAGCAGTTCTTC.

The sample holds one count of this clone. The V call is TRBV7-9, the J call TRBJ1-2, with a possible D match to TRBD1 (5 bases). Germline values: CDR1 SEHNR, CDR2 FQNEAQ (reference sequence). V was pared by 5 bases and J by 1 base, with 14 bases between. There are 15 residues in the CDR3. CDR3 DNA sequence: TGTGCCAGCAGCGTATCGGGACGGATTAACTATGGCTACACCTTC. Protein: CASSVSGRINYGYTF.

The DNA for the CDR3 is TGTGCCAGCAGCTTCTCGCTCGTTTCTGAAGCTTTCTTT. Protein sequence: CASSFSLVSEAFF. This chain uses TRBV7-2 with TRBJ1-1; the D is unclear. The CDR3 is made up of 13 amino acids. Trimming left V 3 bases short and J 6 bases short, with 11 bases between. Per germline, CDR1 SGHTA and CDR2 FQGNSA.

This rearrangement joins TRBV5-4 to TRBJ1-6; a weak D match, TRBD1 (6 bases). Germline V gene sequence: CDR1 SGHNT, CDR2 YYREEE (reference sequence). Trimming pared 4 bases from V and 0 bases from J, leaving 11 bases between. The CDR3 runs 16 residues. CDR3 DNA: TGTGCCAGCAGCCGCGACAGGAGCTCCTATAATTCACCCCTCCACTTT. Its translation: CASSRDRSSYNSPLHF.

The DNA for the CDR3 is TGTGCCACCAGCAGAGGAGGGGCAGCTATTCTGAACACTGAAGCTTTCTTT. This encodes CATSRGGAAILNTEAFF. V and J are TRBV15 and TRBJ1-1, with D maybe TRBD1 (5 bases). The CDR3 is made up of 17 amino acids. The germline gives CDR1 LNHNV, CDR2 YYDKDF (reference sequence). The V end was cut by 1 base, the J end by 0 bases, with 15 bases between.

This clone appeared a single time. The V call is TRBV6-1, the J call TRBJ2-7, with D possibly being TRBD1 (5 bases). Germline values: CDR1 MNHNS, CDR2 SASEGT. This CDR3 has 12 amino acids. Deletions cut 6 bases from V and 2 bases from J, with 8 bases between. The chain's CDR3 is CASRDSPYEQYV. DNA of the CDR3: TGTGCCAGCAGAGACAGCCCCTACGAGCAGTACGTC.

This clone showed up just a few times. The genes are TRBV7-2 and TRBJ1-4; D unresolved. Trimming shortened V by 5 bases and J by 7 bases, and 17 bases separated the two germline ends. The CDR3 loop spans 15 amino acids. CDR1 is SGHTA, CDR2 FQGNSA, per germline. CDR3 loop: CASSAQLSGGEKLFF. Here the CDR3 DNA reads TGTGCCAGCAGCGCGCAGTTAAGCGGAGGTGAAAAACTGTTTTTT. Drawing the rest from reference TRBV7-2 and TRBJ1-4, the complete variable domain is GAGVSQSPSNKVTEKGKDVELRCDPISGHTALYWYRQSLGQGLEFLIYFQGNSAPDKSGLPSDRFSAERTGGSVSTLTIQRTQQEDSAVYLCASSAQLSGGEKLFFGSGTQLSVL.

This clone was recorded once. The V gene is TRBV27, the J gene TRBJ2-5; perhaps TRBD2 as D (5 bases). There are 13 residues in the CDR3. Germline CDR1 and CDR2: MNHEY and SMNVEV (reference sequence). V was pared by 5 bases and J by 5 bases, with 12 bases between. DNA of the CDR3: TGTGCCAGCAGTCAAGGACGAGGGGAGACCCAGTACTTC. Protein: CASSQGRGETQYF.

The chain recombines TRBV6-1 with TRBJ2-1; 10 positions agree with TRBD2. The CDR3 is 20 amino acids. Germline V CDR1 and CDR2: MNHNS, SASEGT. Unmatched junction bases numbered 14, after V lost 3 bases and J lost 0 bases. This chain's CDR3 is CASSDTSGNQPRSSYNEQFF. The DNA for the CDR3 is TGTGCCAGCAGTGATACTAGCGGGAACCAACCTCGGAGCTCCTACAATGAGCAGTTCTTC.

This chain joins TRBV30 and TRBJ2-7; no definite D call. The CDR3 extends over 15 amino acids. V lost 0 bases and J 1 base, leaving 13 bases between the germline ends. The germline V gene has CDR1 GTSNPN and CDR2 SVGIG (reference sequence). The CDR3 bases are TGTGCCTGGAGTGTACGTCAGGCCCTTTCCTACGAGCAGTACTTC. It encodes CAWSVRQALSYEQYF.

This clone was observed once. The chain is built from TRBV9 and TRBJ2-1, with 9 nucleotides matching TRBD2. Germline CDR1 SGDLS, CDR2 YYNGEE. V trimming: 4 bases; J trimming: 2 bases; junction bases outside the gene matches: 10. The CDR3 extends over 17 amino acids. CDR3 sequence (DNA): TGTGCCAGCAGCTCCAATCGACTAGCGGTTACCTACAATGAGCAGTTCTTC. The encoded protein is CASSSNRLAVTYNEQFF.

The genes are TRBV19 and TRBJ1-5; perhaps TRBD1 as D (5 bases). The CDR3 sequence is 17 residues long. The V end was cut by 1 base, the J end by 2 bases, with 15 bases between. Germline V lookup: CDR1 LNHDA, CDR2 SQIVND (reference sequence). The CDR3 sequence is CASSIGLGGMGNQPQHF. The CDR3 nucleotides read TGTGCCAGTAGTATAGGTCTCGGGGGGATGGGCAATCAGCCCCAGCATTTT.

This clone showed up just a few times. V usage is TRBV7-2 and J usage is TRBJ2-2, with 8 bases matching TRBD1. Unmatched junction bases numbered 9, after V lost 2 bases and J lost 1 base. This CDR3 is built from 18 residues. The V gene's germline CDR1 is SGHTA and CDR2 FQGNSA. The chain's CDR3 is CASSLLRDRTMNTGELFF. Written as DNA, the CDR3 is TGTGCCAGCAGCTTATTACGGGACAGGACTATGAACACCGGGGAGCTGTTTTTT.

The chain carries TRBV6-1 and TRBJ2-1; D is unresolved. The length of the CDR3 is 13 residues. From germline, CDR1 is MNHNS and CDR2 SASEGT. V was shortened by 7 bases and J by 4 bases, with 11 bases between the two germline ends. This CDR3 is CASNPGPYNEQFF. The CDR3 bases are TGTGCCAGCAATCCCGGACCTTACAATGAGCAGTTCTTC.

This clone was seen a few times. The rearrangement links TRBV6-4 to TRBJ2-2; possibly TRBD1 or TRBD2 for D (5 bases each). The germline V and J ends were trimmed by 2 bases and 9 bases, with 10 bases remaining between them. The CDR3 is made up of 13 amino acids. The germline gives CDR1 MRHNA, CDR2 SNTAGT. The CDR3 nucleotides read TGTGCCAGCAGTGACGGTGAGGGACGGGAGCTGTTTTTT. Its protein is CASSDGEGRELFF.

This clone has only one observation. DNA of the CDR3: TGTGCCAGCAGCTTAGAGGGTCCAAGGGTATCGGCTTTCTTT. Translation: CASSLEGPRVSAFF. The chain has TRBV7-2 and TRBJ1-1; D gene ambiguous. With 1 base removed from V and 11 bases from J, the gap between germline ends came to 17 bases. This CDR3 has 14 amino acids. Germline V lookup: CDR1 SGHTA, CDR2 FQGNSA.

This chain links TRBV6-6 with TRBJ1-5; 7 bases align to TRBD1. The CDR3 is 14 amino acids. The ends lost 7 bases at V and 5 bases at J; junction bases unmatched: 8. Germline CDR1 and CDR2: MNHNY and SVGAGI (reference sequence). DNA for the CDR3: TGTGCCAGCAATCTACAGGGGTTAGATCAGCCCCAGCATTTT. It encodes CASNLQGLDQPQHF.

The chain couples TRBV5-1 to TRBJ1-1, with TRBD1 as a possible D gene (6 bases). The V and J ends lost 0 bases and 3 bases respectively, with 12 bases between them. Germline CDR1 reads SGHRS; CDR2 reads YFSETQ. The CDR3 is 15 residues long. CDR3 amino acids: CASSLEGVRYTEAFF. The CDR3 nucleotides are TGCGCCAGCAGCTTGGAGGGGGTGAGGTACACTGAAGCTTTCTTT.

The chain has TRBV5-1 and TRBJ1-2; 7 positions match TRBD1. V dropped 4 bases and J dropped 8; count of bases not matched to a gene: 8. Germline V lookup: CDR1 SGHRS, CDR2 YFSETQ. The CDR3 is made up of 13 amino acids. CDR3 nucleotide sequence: TGCGCCAGCAGCCCCGGACAGGACTCGGGCTACACCTTC. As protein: CASSPGQDSGYTF.

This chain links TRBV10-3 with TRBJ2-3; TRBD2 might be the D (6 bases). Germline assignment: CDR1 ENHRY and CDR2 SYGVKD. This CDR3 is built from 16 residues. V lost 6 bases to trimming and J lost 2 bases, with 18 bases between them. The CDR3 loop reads CAIRTGGGRNTDTQYF. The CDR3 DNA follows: TGTGCCATCAGAACCGGAGGAGGGCGGAACACAGATACGCAGTATTTT.

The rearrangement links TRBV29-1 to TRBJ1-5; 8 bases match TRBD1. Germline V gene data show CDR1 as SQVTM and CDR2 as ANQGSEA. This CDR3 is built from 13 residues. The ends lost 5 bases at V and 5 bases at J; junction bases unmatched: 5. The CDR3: CSVRTGWDQPQHF. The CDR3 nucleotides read TGCAGCGTTAGGACAGGGTGGGATCAGCCCCAGCATTTT.